This T cell receptor beta chain comes out of a study of cytomegalovirus exposure and HLA in healthy donors. The CDR3 contains 14 residues. V lost 6 bases to trimming and J lost 6 bases; unmatched junction nucleotides: 6. Germline loops: CDR1 SGHNT, CDR2 YENEEA. Use of 60 Vbeta and 13 Jbeta primers characterized the PCR. Here immunoSEQ multiplex PCR was the method, and the copy in TCRdb shows in-frame clones only, minus some. The sample consists of 150,000 to 200,000 clones, roughly four fifths of them appearing once. Sequencing was done on a sample of PBMCs. This chain links TRBV11-3 with TRBJ2-1, with TRBD2 identical over 9 bases. This clonotype was obtained from a young woman in good health and CMV-seropositive. The CDR3 protein is CASSRGGGVNEQFF. The CDR3 DNA is TGTGCCAGCAGTCGCGGCGGGGGGGTCAATGAGCAGTTCTTC.